This T cell receptor beta chain was obtained from a study of T cell repertoires in cytomegalovirus infection. Turning to the study itself: TCR beta signatures that were public indicated CMV infection and matching HLA type. Broader study findings: CMV-specific TCR beta clonotypes restricted by HLA-C dominated the ex vivo response.

This clonotype was counted a few times. The antigen is not known. TCRdb called the reads again in MiXCR, with one record for every CDR3 protein. The sample records fewer than 550,000 distinct CDR3 sequences, around a quarter being singletons. The germline V and J ends were trimmed by 4 bases and 6 bases, with 15 bases remaining between them. Germline V gene lookup returns CDR1 SEHNR and CDR2 FQNEAQ (reference sequence). The CDR3 extends over 14 amino acids. This chain uses TRBV7-9 with TRBJ1-2; no clear D. The clonotype originates from a human donor in good health (CMV status not recorded). Some clones in this sample may be carry-over from other donors' samples. The sample was PBMCs. CDR3 nucleotide sequence: TGTGCCAGCAGCTCCCCAGGCGGGCGGGATGGCTACACCTTC. Protein sequence: CASSSPGGRDGYTF.